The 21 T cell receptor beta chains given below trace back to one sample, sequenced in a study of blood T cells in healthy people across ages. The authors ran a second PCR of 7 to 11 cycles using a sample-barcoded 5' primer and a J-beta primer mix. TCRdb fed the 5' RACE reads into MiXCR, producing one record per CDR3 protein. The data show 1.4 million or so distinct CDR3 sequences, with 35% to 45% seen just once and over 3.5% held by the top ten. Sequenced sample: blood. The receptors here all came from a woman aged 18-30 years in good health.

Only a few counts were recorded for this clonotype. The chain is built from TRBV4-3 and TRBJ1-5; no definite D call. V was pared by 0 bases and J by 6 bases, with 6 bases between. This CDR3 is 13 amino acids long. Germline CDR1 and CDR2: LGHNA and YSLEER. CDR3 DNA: TGCGCCAGCAGCCAAGAATGGGGTCAGCCCCAGCATTTT. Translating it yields CASSQEWGQPQHF.

CDR3 sequence reads: CASSFHVSGGLPLQNIQYF. The CDR3, as DNA: TGTGCCAGCAGCTTCCATGTTAGCGGGGGGCTACCACTCCAAAACATTCAGTACTTC. V usage is TRBV7-2 and J usage is TRBJ2-4, with 10 bases matching TRBD2. The CDR3 covers 19 residues. The V gene end was trimmed by 3 bases and the J gene end by 5 bases; junction bases not matched to a gene: 16. Per the germline V gene, CDR1 is SGHTA and CDR2 is FQGNSA.

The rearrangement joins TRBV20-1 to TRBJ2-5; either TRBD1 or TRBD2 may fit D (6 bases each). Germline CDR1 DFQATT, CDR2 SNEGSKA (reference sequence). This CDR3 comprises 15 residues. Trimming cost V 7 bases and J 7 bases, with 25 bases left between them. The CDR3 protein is CSDSDSQGFGGTQYF. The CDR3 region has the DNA TGCAGTGATAGTGACTCACAGGGTTTCGGGGGGACCCAGTACTTC.

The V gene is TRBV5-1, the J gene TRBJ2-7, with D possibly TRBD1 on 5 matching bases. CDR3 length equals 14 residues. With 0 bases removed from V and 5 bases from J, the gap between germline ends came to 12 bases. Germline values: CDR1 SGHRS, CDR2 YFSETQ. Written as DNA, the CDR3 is TGCGCCAGCAGCTTGGACACGGACATGAACGAGCAGTACTTC. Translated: CASSLDTDMNEQYF.

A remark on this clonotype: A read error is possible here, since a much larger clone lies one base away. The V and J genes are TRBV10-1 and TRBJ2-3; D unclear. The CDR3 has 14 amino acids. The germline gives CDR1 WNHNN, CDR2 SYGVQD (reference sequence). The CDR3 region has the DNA TGCGCCGGCAGTGAGTCGCAGAACACAGATACGCAGTATTTT. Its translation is CAGSESQNTDTQYF.

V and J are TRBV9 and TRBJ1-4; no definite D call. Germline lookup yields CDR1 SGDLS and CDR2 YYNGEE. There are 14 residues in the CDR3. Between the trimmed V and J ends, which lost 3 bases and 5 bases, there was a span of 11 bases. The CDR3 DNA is TGTGCCAGCAGCGCTGGACGTTGGAATGAAAAACTGTTTTTT. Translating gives CASSAGRWNEKLFF. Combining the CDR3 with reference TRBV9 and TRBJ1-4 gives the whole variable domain DSGVTQTPKHLITATGQRVTLRCSPRSGDLSVYWYQQSLDQGLQFLIQYYNGEERAKGNILERFSAQQFPDLHSELNLSSLELGDSALYFCASSAGRWNEKLFFGSGTQLSVL.

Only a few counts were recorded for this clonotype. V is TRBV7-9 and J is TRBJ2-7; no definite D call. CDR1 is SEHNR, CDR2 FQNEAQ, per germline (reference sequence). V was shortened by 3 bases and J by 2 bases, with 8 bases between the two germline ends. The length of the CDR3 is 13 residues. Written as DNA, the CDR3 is TGTGCCAGCAGCTTCGGAACACCCTACGAGCAGTACTTC. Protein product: CASSFGTPYEQYF. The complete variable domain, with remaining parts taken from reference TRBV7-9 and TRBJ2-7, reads DTGVSQNPRHKITKRGQNVTFRCDPISEHNRLYWYRQTLGQGPEFLTYFQNEAQLEKSRLLSDRFSAERPKGSFSTLEIQRTEQGDSAMYLCASSFGTPYEQYFGPGTRLTVT.

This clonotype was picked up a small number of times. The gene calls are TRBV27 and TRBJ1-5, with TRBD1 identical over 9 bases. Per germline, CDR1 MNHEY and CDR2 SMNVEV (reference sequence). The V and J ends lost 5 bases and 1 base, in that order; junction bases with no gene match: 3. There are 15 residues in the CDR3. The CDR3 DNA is TGTGCCAGCAGTACAGGGGGCCGGAGCAATCAGCCCCAGCATTTT. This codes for CASSTGGRSNQPQHF.

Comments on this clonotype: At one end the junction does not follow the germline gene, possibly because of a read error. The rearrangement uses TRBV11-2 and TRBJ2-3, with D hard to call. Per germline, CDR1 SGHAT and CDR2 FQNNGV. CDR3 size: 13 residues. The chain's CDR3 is CASSESYGDAQYF. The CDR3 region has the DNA TGTGCCAGCAGCGAAAGTTACGGAGATGCGCAGTATTTT.

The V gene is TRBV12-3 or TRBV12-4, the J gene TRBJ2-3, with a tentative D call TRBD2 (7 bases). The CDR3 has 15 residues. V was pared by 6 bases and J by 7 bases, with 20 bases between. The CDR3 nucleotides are TGTGCCAGCAGCGAGGGACACCTGGGGGGGAATACGCAGTATTTT. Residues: CASSEGHLGGNTQYF.

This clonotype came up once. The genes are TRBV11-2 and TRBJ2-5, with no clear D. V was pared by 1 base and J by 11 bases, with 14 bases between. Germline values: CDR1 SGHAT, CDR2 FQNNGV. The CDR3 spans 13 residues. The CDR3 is CASSLAFALLQYF. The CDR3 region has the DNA TGTGCCAGCAGCTTAGCGTTTGCACTATTGCAGTACTTC.

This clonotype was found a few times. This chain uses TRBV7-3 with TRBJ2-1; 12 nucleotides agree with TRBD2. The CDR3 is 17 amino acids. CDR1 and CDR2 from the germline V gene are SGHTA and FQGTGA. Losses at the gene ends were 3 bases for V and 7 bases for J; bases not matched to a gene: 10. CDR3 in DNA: TGTGCCAGCAGCTTCCCGGGGTCTAGCGGGAGGGTAAATGAGCAGTTCTTC. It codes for CASSFPGSSGRVNEQFF.

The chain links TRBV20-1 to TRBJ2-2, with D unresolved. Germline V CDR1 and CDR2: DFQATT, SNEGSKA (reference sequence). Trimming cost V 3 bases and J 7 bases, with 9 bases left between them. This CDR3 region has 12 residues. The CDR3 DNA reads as TGCAGTGCTAGCGGTGGAAACGGGGAGCTGTTTTTT. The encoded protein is CSASGGNGELFF.

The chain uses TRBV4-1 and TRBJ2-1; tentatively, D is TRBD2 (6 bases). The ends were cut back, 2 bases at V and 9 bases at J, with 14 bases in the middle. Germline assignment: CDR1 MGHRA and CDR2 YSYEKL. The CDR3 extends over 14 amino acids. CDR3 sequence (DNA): TGCGCCAGCAGCCAACCTCGGACTAATCCTGAGCAGTTCTTC. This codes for CASSQPRTNPEQFF.

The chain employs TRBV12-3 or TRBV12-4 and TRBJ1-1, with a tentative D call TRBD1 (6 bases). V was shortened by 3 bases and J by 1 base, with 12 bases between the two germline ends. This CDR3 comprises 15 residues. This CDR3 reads CASSFYGGPNTEAFF. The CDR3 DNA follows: TGTGCCAGCAGTTTTTATGGGGGGCCGAACACTGAAGCTTTCTTT.

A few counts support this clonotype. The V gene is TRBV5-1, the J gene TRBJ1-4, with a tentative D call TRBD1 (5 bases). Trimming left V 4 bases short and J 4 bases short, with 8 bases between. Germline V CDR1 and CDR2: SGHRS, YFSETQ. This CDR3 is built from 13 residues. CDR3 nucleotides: TGCGCCAGCAGCCTGGACATTAATGAAAAACTGTTTTTT. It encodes CASSLDINEKLFF. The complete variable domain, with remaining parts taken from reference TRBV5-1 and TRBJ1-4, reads KAGVTQTPRYLIKTRGQQVTLSCSPISGHRSVSWYQQTPGQGLQFLFEYFSETQRNKGNFPGRFSGRQFSNSRSEMNVSTLELGDSALYLCASSLDINEKLFFGSGTQLSVL.

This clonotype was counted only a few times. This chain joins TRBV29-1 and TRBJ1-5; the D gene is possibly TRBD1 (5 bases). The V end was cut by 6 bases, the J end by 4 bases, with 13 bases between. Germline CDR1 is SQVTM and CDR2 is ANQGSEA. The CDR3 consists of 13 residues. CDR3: CSVLGGANQPQHF. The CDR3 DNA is TGCAGCGTCTTGGGGGGAGCGAATCAGCCCCAGCATTTT.

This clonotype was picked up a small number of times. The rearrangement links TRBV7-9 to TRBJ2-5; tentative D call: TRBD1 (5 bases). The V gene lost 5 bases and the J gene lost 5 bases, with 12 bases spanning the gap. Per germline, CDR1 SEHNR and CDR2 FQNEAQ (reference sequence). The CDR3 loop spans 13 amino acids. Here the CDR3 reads CASSQLQGETQYF. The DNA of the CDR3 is TGTGCCAGCAGCCAACTTCAGGGCGAGACCCAGTACTTC. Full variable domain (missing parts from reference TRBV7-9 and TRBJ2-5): DTGVSQNPRHKITKRGQNVTFRCDPISEHNRLYWYRQTLGQGPEFLTYFQNEAQLEKSRLLSDRFSAERPKGSFSTLEIQRTEQGDSAMYLCASSQLQGETQYFGPGTRLLVL.

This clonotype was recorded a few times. CDR3 in DNA: TGTGCCAGCAGTGTTGGTCGGGGGATGGAAGCTTTCTTT. Translated: CASSVGRGMEAFF. The rearrangement links TRBV28 to TRBJ1-1; a weak D match, TRBD1 (5 bases). The CDR3 has 13 residues. Germline V gene data show CDR1 as MDHEN and CDR2 as SYDVKM. V was cut by 5 bases and J by 8 bases, with 15 bases left in between.

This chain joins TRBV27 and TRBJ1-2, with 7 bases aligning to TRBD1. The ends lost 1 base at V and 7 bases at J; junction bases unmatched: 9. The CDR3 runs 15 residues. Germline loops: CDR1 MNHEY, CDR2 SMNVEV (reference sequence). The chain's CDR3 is CASSLLANRGGGYTF. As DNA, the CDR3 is TGTGCCAGCAGTTTATTGGCCAACAGGGGCGGTGGCTACACCTTC.

The CDR3 DNA is TGTGCCAGCGGGCAGCGGTCCTACGAGCAGTACTTC. Encoded protein: CASGQRSYEQYF. The rearrangement links TRBV6-2 or TRBV6-3 to TRBJ2-7; tentatively, D is TRBD2 (5 bases). V lost 8 bases to trimming and J lost 1 base, with 9 bases between them. Germline assignment: CDR1 MNHEY and CDR2 SVGEGT. The CDR3 contains 12 residues.